The rows below give T cell receptor beta chains drawn from one sample of a study of blood T cell repertoires in COVID-19. Profiling relied on immunoSEQ multiplex PCR, and the TCRdb table lists in-frame clones only, not all of them. This sample has around 380,000 clones; over 65% occur once, and the top ten carry around 1%. The sequencing sample was made of peripheral blood. The source is a human donor with acute or convalescent COVID-19. The donor label of this sample is uncertain. CDR3s include the opening cysteine and the closing phenylalanine or tryptophan. D genes are given only for firm matches. Not all rows give a size; the values are once, few, many and, for expanded clones, a class.

-	TRBJ1-1	once	TRBV5-1	CASSLTPGAEAFF	TGCGCCAGCAGCTTGACACCCGGGGCTGAAGCTTTCTTT
TRBD2	TRBJ2-2	-	TRBV19	CASSASGRRRTGELFF	TGTGCCAGTAGTGCTAGCGGGAGAAGGCGCACCGGGGAGCTGTTTTTT
TRBD1	TRBJ2-2	-	TRBV6-5	CASDRGLTGELFF	TGTGCCAGCGACAGGGGGCTCACCGGGGAGCTGTTTTTT
-	TRBJ2-3	-	TRBV18	CASSPQRGDTQYF	TGTGCCAGCTCACCACAACGAGGAGATACGCAGTATTTT
TRBD1	TRBJ2-2	-	TRBV18	CASSPDRVKISGELFF	TGTGCCAGCTCACCAGACAGGGTGAAGATCAGCGGGGAGCTGTTTTTT
-	TRBJ1-1	-	TRBV7-9	CASSFQGKAEAFF	TGTGCCAGCAGCTTTCAGGGTAAGGCTGAAGCTTTCTTT
-	TRBJ2-1	-	TRBV5-1	CASRGDGSYNEQFF	TGCGCCAGCAGGGGAGACGGCTCCTACAATGAGCAGTTCTTC
-	TRBJ1-2	few	TRBV6-5	CASSQKMGGNSGYTF	TGTGCCAGCAGTCAAAAGATGGGGGGTAATAGCGGCTACACCTTC
-	TRBJ1-2	once	TRBV19	CASRPTGAHGYTF	TGTGCCAGCCGACCGACAGGAGCTCATGGCTACACCTTC
-	TRBJ1-5	-	TRBV2	CASSQTGTQPQHF	TGTGCCAGCAGCCAAACAGGGACCCAGCCCCAGCATTTT
TRBD1	TRBJ2-1	-	TRBV6-1	CASSDRVTTGGGEQFF	TGTGCCAGCAGTGACCGGGTAACTACAGGGGGCGGTGAGCAGTTCTTC
-	TRBJ1-5	-	TRBV28	CASSLGGRNQPQHF	TGTGCCAGCAGTTTAGGAGGTCGCAATCAGCCCCAGCATTTT
TRBD1	TRBJ1-2	-	TRBV6-5	CANRRQGEYGYTF	TGTGCCAACAGGAGACAGGGTGAATATGGCTACACCTTC
-	TRBJ2-3	few	TRBV28	CASSLLGQTSTDTQYF	TGTGCCAGCAGTTTGCTCGGACAGACTAGCACAGATACGCAGTATTTT
-	TRBJ1-3	-	TRBV5-5	CASSFRGNTIYF	TGTGCCAGCAGCTTTCGGGGAAACACCATATATTTT
-	TRBJ1-1	-	TRBV12-3/TRBV12-4	CASSLSGYTEAFF	TGTGCCAGCAGTTTATCGGGGTACACTGAAGCTTTCTTT
-	TRBJ1-2	-	TRBV10-3	CAIRRESVYGYTF	TGTGCCATCAGGCGGGAATCAGTCTATGGCTACACCTTC
TRBD1	TRBJ2-3	-	TRBV19	CASSKTGVEDTQYF	TGTGCCAGTAGTAAAACAGGGGTAGAAGATACGCAGTATTTT
-	TRBJ1-5	-	TRBV19	CASSIVPGSSQPQHF	TGTGCCAGTAGTATAGTCCCGGGTTCCAGTCAGCCCCAGCATTTT
TRBD2	TRBJ2-3	-	TRBV10-3	CAISIYGGTYTDTQYF	TGTGCCATCAGTATATACGGGGGGACGTACACAGATACGCAGTATTTT
TRBD1	TRBJ1-2	-	TRBV2	CASRADRDGYTF	TGTGCCAGCAGAGCCGACAGGGATGGCTACACCTTC
-	TRBJ1-2	-	TRBV18	CASSRQDSRGGYTF	TGTGCCAGCTCTCGTCAGGACAGCCGCGGAGGCTACACCTTC
TRBD1	TRBJ1-3	many	TRBV5-1	CASSGTGASSGNTIYF	TGCGCCAGCAGCGGGACAGGGGCGAGCTCTGGAAACACCATATATTTT
-	TRBJ1-6	-	TRBV4-1	CASSQDWRFGGSLHF	TGCGCCAGCAGCCAAGATTGGAGGTTTGGCGGATCCCTCCACTTT
-	TRBJ1-6	-	TRBV19	CASRVSSYNSPLHF	TGTGCCAGTAGAGTGAGCTCCTATAATTCACCCCTCCACTTT
TRBD2	TRBJ2-2	once	TRBV3-1/TRBV3-2	CASSHPLAGGPRTGELFF	TGTGCCAGCAGCCACCCACTAGCGGGGGGTCCGCGCACCGGGGAGCTGTTTTTT
-	TRBJ2-3	few	TRBV4-1	CASSQGYSVPDTQYF	TGCGCCAGCAGCCAAGGTTATTCAGTTCCAGATACGCAGTATTTT
-	TRBJ1-1	-	TRBV5-6	CASSFVDRNTEAFF	TGTGCCAGCAGCTTTGTGGACAGGAACACTGAAGCTTTCTTT
-	TRBJ1-5	-	TRBV2	CASSEGVDSNQPQHF	TGTGCCAGCAGTGAGGGAGTGGATAGCAATCAGCCCCAGCATTTT
TRBD2	TRBJ2-1	-	TRBV11-3	CASSLGLAGGIYNEQFF	TGTGCCAGCAGCTTAGGTCTAGCGGGAGGAATCTACAATGAGCAGTTCTTC
TRBD1	TRBJ1-5	-	TRBV19	CASSIADRGNQPQHF	TGTGCCAGTAGTATAGCCGACAGGGGAAATCAGCCCCAGCATTTT
TRBD2	TRBJ2-7	-	TRBV28	CASSSGLDEQYF	TGTGCCAGCAGCTCTGGACTAGACGAGCAGTACTTC
TRBD2	TRBJ2-3	-	TRBV6-5	CASSLLAGTDTQYF	TGTGCCAGCAGTTTACTAGCGGGCACAGATACGCAGTATTTT
-	TRBJ1-2	-	TRBV12-5	CASGLSEANYGYTF	TGTGCTAGTGGTTTGTCGGAGGCTAACTATGGCTACACCTTC
-	TRBJ2-7	-	TRBV27	CASSKWDTNRYEQYF	TGTGCCAGCAGTAAATGGGACACCAACCGCTACGAGCAGTACTTC
-	TRBJ1-3	-	TRBV25-1	CASSLGQNTIYF	TGTGCCAGCAGCCTAGGACAGAACACCATATATTTT
TRBD1	TRBJ2-7	-	TRBV5-4	CASSPGTGGPGQGQYF	TGTGCCAGCAGCCCCGGTACAGGGGGACCGGGGCAGGGGCAGTACTTC